This section outlines one T cell receptor (beta chain) sequence together with its context. The table came from immunoSEQ multiplex PCR; TCRdb's copy has only in-frame clones and leaves some out. The sample shows 140,000 to 150,000 clones, 84% of them seen only once. The sample is drawn from a study of blood T cell repertoires in COVID-19. Germline CDR1 and CDR2: MNHNY and SVGAGI (reference sequence). The CDR3 totals 16 residues. Trimming removed 2 bases at V and 2 bases at J, with 15 bases between. The receptor's source is a human donor in a cohort sampled during active COVID-19. The sample taken for sequencing was peripheral blood. The rearrangement uses TRBV6-6 and TRBJ2-5; D gene uncertain. The CDR3 sequence is CASSYPPALEQETQYF. The CDR3 region has the DNA TGTGCCAGCAGTTACCCCCCTGCTCTGGAGCAAGAGACCCAGTACTTC.